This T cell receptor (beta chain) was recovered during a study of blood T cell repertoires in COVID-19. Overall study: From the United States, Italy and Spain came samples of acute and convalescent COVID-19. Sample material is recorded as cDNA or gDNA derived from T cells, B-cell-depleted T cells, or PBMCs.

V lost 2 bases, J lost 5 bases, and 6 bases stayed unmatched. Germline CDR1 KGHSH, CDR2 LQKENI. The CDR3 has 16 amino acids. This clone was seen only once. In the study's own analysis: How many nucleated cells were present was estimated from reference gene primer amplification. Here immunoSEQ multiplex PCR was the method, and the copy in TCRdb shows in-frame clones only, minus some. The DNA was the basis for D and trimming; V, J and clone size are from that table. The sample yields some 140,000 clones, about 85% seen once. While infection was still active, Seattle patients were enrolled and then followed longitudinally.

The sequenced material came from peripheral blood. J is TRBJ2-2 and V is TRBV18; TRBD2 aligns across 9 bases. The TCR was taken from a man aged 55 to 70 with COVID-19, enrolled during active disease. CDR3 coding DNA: TGTGCCAGCTCACCAGGGACTAGCAGAAAAACCGGGGAGCTGTTTTTT. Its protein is CASSPGTSRKTGELFF.